These 20 T cell receptor beta chains share one sample of origin, sequenced in a study of blood T cell repertoires in COVID-19. Sequencing was performed with immunoSEQ multiplex PCR; in TCRdb, only in-frame clones are kept and a portion is missing. The sample lists fewer than 250,000 clones; approximately 87% were seen once. What was sequenced was peripheral blood. The receptor source for this set is a woman between 65 and 79 years old with active or convalescent COVID-19.

CDR3 in amino acids: CASSSTGVYGYTF. The CDR3 DNA sequence: TGTGCCAGCAGCTCGACAGGCGTATATGGCTACACCTTC. The chain joins TRBV5-4 to TRBJ1-2; a possible D gene is TRBD1 (6 bases). The length of the CDR3 is 13 residues. The V end lost 3 bases, the J end lost 5 bases, and 11 bases lay between the germline ends. Germline loops: CDR1 SGHNT, CDR2 YYREEE (reference sequence).

The chain has TRBV30 and TRBJ1-1, with 8 nucleotides matching TRBD1. V dropped 3 bases and J dropped 4; count of bases not matched to a gene: 4. The CDR3 length is 13 residues. CDR1 and CDR2 (germline): GTSNPN, SVGIG (reference sequence). The CDR3 DNA reads as TGTGCCTGGAGGCTACAGGGGGGCACTGAAGCTTTCTTT. Translation gives CAWRLQGGTEAFF.

This clone has a single count. The chain combines TRBV7-8 with TRBJ1-1; D gene uncertain. The CDR3 length is 13 residues. Germline CDR1 and CDR2: SGHVS and FQNEAQ. V lost 4 bases and J lost 1, with 7 bases in between. This CDR3 reads CASSSQENTEAFF. The DNA of the CDR3 is TGTGCCAGCAGCTCCCAGGAGAACACTGAAGCTTTCTTT.

The V and J genes are TRBV30 and TRBJ2-7; no definite D call. Germline CDR1 and CDR2: GTSNPN and SVGIG (reference sequence). The CDR3 has 11 amino acids. V shed 3 bases and J shed 3 bases, with 6 bases lying between them. The CDR3 DNA follows: TGTGCCTGGAGAACTGGCTACGAGCAGTACTTC. Translation: CAWRTGYEQYF.

This rearrangement joins TRBV10-3 to TRBJ2-5; 8 bases are a match to TRBD1. The V segment lost 4 bases and the J segment 2 bases; nucleotides outside the gene matches: 6. CDR3 length: 15 residues. Germline loops: CDR1 ENHRY, CDR2 SYGVKD. The chain's CDR3 is CAISVSGGRQETQYF. The CDR3 DNA reads TGTGCCATCAGTGTGTCAGGGGGCCGGCAAGAGACCCAGTACTTC.

The chain joins TRBV6-6 to TRBJ2-3, with 9 bases lining up with TRBD2. V was pared by 5 bases and J by 7 bases, with 7 bases of the junction left unmatched. Per the germline V gene, CDR1 is MNHNY and CDR2 is SVGAGI (reference sequence). This CDR3 is built from 14 residues. The CDR3, as DNA: TGTGCCAGCAGTAGCAGCGGGGGGTGGAATACGCAGTATTTT. Translating it yields CASSSSGGWNTQYF.

The chain employs TRBV5-1 and TRBJ2-7; 15 positions match TRBD2. Germline CDR1 is SGHRS and CDR2 is YFSETQ. This CDR3 spans 18 amino acids. The ends lost 4 bases at V and 2 bases at J; junction bases unmatched: 10. The CDR3 loop is CASSTYGTSGGHTYEQYF. The CDR3 coding sequence is TGCGCCAGCAGCACCTACGGGACTAGCGGGGGGCACACCTACGAGCAGTACTTC.

The rearrangement links TRBV6-1 to TRBJ2-3, with D perhaps TRBD1 (7 bases). The CDR3 consists of 16 residues. CDR1 is MNHNS, CDR2 SASEGT, per germline. V lost 4 bases and J lost 4, with 18 bases in between. In nucleotides, the CDR3 is TGTGCCAGCAGTGCGTTACCTCAGGGGGGCCCAGATACGCAGTATTTT. Translation gives CASSALPQGGPDTQYF.

The CDR3 coding sequence is TGTGCCATCAGTGAGGTAGGGACAGCCAACACTGAAGCTTTCTTT. It yields the protein CAISEVGTANTEAFF. V gene TRBV10-3 combines with J gene TRBJ1-1; 7 bases are a match to TRBD1. The germline gives CDR1 ENHRY, CDR2 SYGVKD. CDR3 size: 15 residues. V lost 2 bases to trimming and J lost 2 bases; unmatched junction nucleotides: 5.

This CDR3 reads CARLAGYAGELFF. CDR3 in DNA: TGTGCCCGACTAGCAGGATACGCCGGGGAGCTGTTTTTT. The chain uses TRBV5-8 and TRBJ2-2, with 7 nucleotides matching TRBD2. Trimming removed 10 bases from V and 6 bases from J; junction bases left unmatched: 9. CDR3 length: 13 residues. Per germline, CDR1 SGHTS and CDR2 YDEGEE.

The J gene is TRBJ2-5, the V gene TRBV5-4, with 10 bases identical to TRBD1. The CDR3 has 16 residues. V lost 4 bases to trimming and J lost 5 bases; unmatched junction nucleotides: 11. Germline CDR1 and CDR2: SGHNT and YYREEE (reference sequence). The CDR3 nucleotides read TGTGCCAGCAGCAGAACCGACAGGGGGCCGGGCGAGACCCAGTACTTC. It codes for CASSRTDRGPGETQYF.

The chain employs TRBV24-1 and TRBJ2-2; 7 bases are a match to TRBD1. In germline, CDR1 is KGHDR, CDR2 SFDVKD. The length of the CDR3 is 14 residues. V lost 6 bases to trimming and J lost 5 bases; unmatched junction nucleotides: 5. The CDR3: CATSPGGRTGELFF. For the CDR3, the DNA is TGTGCCACCAGTCCAGGGGGTCGGACCGGGGAGCTGTTTTTT.

The chain combines TRBV6-5 with TRBJ2-7; no definite D call. Trimming took off 0 bases at V and 7 bases at J, with 10 bases between the two ends. The CDR3 spans 13 residues. In germline, CDR1 is MNHEY, CDR2 SVGAGI. The CDR3 DNA sequence: TGTGCCAGCAGTTACTCTTTAGGCAGGGAGCAGTACTTC. Protein: CASSYSLGREQYF.

The rearrangement uses TRBV6-5 and TRBJ1-6; D unresolved. The V gene lost 1 base and the J gene lost 11 bases, with 12 bases spanning the gap. This CDR3 is built from 14 residues. Germline assignment: CDR1 MNHEY and CDR2 SVGAGI. This CDR3 reads CASSYLGRLTPLHF. The CDR3 coding sequence is TGTGCCAGCAGTTACTTGGGCAGGCTCACACCCCTCCACTTT.

The rearrangement joins TRBV5-8 to TRBJ2-2, with 10 bases identical to TRBD2. V lost 0 bases to trimming and J lost 3 bases; unmatched junction nucleotides: 2. This CDR3 is 16 amino acids long. Germline lookup yields CDR1 SGHTS and CDR2 YDEGEE. The CDR3 spells CASSLALAGDTGELFF. The CDR3 region has the DNA TGTGCCAGCAGCTTGGCTCTAGCGGGAGACACCGGGGAGCTGTTTTTT.

The V gene is TRBV30, the J gene TRBJ1-6; maybe TRBD1 (6 bases). Germline CDR1 reads GTSNPN; CDR2 reads SVGIG (reference sequence). This CDR3 contains 14 residues. The V gene lost 1 base and the J gene lost 5 bases, with 9 bases spanning the gap. CDR3 residues: CAWSGQEHNSPLHF. The CDR3 nucleotides are TGTGCCTGGAGTGGACAGGAGCATAATTCACCCCTCCACTTT.

V is TRBV18 and J is TRBJ1-2; D is perhaps TRBD1 (6 bases). The germline V and J ends were trimmed by 3 bases and 7 bases, with 15 bases remaining between them. This CDR3 comprises 14 residues. The germline V gene encodes CDR1 KGHSH and CDR2 LQKENI. CDR3 coding DNA: TGTGCCAGCTCACCCTCCAGGGGTAGTAGTGGCTACACCTTC. Its protein is CASSPSRGSSGYTF.

This clone appeared a single time. CDR3 DNA sequence: TGCGCCAGCAGCCAAATTCATCAGGGTCGCAACGAGCAGTACTTC. It codes for CASSQIHQGRNEQYF. The gene calls are TRBV4-1 and TRBJ2-7; D might be TRBD1 (5 bases). This CDR3 is 15 amino acids long. CDR1 is MGHRA and CDR2 is YSYEKL in the germline V gene. Between the trimmed V and J ends, which lost 2 bases and 5 bases, there was a span of 16 bases.

The table lists this clone with a count of one. Germline is not matched at one junction end, which may reflect a read error. The rearrangement links TRBV2 to TRBJ2-7, with TRBD2 as a possible D gene (6 bases). The CDR3 runs 12 residues. Per germline, CDR1 SNHLY and CDR2 FYNNEI. The CDR3: CASSAPGAALVF. The CDR3 nucleotides are TGTGCCAGCAGTGCACCGGGAGCCGCCCTCGTTTTC.

This clone was detected once. CDR3 coding DNA: TGCAGCGTTGAAGCGGGGAACATGAGGCAGAACACCTTC. This gives the protein CSVEAGNMRQNTF. V is TRBV29-1 and J is TRBJ1-2, with D unclear. This CDR3 region has 13 residues. Trimming left V 1 base short and J 12 bases short, with 18 bases between. In germline, CDR1 is SQVTM, CDR2 ANQGSEA.